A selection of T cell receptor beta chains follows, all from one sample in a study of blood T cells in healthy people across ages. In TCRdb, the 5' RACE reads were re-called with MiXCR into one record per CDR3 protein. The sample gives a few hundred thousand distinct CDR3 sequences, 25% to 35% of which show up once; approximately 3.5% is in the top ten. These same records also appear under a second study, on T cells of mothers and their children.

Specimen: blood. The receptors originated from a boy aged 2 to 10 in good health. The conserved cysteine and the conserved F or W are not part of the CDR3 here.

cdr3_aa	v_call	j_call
ASSAGMDRSTDTQY	TRBV6-1	TRBJ2-3
SVEVEGGQGYT	TRBV29-1	TRBJ1-2
ANSQYRAGDKQY	TRBV3-1	TRBJ2-7
SEGGTTQETQY	TRBV29-1	TRBJ2-5
ATSRENSGNTIY	TRBV15	TRBJ1-3
ATRANVVDNEQF	TRBV5-1	NA
AISESRGQTEAF	TRBV10-3	TRBJ1-1
ASSSGTSVYEQY	TRBV27	TRBJ2-7
AGRRRQGATEAF	TRBV6-1	TRBJ1-1
ASSPTEDTTGDLF	TRBV18	TRBJ2-2
ASSLAGPDGYT	TRBV11-2	TRBJ1-2
ASSQESRTYEQY	TRBV3-1	TRBJ2-7
ASRRTGDQPQH	TRBV6-5	TRBJ1-5
ASSQSQAGETQY	TRBV6-5	TRBJ2-5
AWSDPGRQNYGYT	TRBV30	TRBJ1-2
ASSESREFYEQY	TRBV2	TRBJ2-7
ASSTSGVETQY	TRBV6-6	TRBJ2-5
ASSGTGAETQY	TRBV9	TRBJ2-5
ATSLESGRNSPLH	TRBV11-2	TRBJ1-6
ASSTSEETQY	TRBV2	TRBJ2-5
ASSQPFKLGPRTDTQY	TRBV23-1	TRBJ2-3
ASRERPGQGSTDTQY	TRBV6-1	TRBJ2-3
SAMGSSSYEQY	TRBV20-1	TRBJ2-7
ASSQPRGAGLYNSPLH	TRBV12-3/TRBV12-4	TRBJ1-6
ASSLEGQVHGELF	TRBV7-2	TRBJ2-2
ASSQDPWGGSTGANVMT	TRBV4-3	TRBJ2-6
ASTTGTVNSPLH	TRBV9	TRBJ1-6